Following are 4 T cell receptor beta chains from one sample sequenced in a study of spatial heterogeneity in lung cancer. Overall study results and limits: Counts that tracked tumor mutation counts were those of expanded intratumoral alpha and beta TCRs.

Described time point: sample taken at primary tumor resection. TCRdb used MiXCR to reprocess the 5' RACE reads, holding one entry per CDR3 protein. Among some 100,000 distinct CDR3 sequences, approximately 4% were seen once, and the ten largest hold 21%. Their target antigens are unknown. The sample consisted of lung tumor tissue, taken at surgery. The receptor source for this set is a male donor with early-stage non-small cell lung cancer.

This clonotype was seen many times. The chain combines TRBV2 with TRBJ1-1; no reliable D call. V was shortened by 2 bases and J by 5 bases, with 9 bases between the two germline ends. Per germline, CDR1 SNHLY and CDR2 FYNNEI. The CDR3 totals 13 residues. The CDR3 protein is CASSERGITEAFF. In DNA, the CDR3 is TGTGCCAGCAGTGAACGGGGAATTACTGAAGCTTTCTTT.

This clonotype was seen at least ten times. The rearrangement links TRBV6-1 to TRBJ1-1, with D tentatively TRBD1 (6 bases). The CDR3 runs 16 residues. CDR1 and CDR2 (germline): MNHNS, SASEGT. With 2 bases removed from V and 1 base from J, the gap between germline ends came to 14 bases. In DNA, the CDR3 is TGTGCCAGCAGTGAACCCTCGGACAGCCAGAACACTGAAGCTTTCTTT. Amino acids: CASSEPSDSQNTEAFF.

This clonotype was observed at least ten times. V is TRBV20-1 and J is TRBJ1-4; D is uncertain. The CDR3 sequence is 15 residues long. Germline-derived CDR1 and CDR2 are DFQATT and SNEGSKA (reference sequence). The V gene lost 2 bases and the J gene lost 4 bases, with 14 bases spanning the gap. The DNA of the CDR3 is TGCAGTGCTAGACCCCGTGGAGGCCTTAATGAAAAACTGTTTTTT. Encoded protein: CSARPRGGLNEKLFF.

This chain connects TRBV5-6 to TRBJ2-7, with 9 bases fitting TRBD1. Germline-derived CDR1 and CDR2 are SGHDT and YYEEEE. The CDR3 runs 14 residues. V shed 3 bases and J 6 bases; nucleotides not matched to a gene: 7. The DNA for the CDR3 is TGTGCCAGCAGCTATCTCGACAGGGGGTCCGAGCAGTACTTC. Amino acids: CASSYLDRGSEQYF.